A selection of T cell receptor beta chains follows, all from one sample in a study of blood T cell repertoires in COVID-19. Data came from immunoSEQ multiplex PCR; TCRdb stores just in-frame clones and leaves some out. Of under 60,000 clones in the sample, approximately 91% were seen once. Material: peripheral blood. These receptors were collected from a man aged 50-59 years with acute or convalescent COVID-19. The CDR3 runs from the conserved cysteine through the conserved F or W. A D gene is named only where the DNA matches it firmly. Expanded clones get a size class; other rows say once, few or many, or leave the size out.

>-|TRBV18|TRBD2|TRBJ2-7
CASSPPGLAGADEQYF
TGTGCCAGCTCACCACCGGGGCTAGCGGGAGCCGACGAGCAGTACTTC
>-|TRBV6-5|TRBD1|TRBJ2-2
CASSRDSHTGELFF
TGTGCCAGCAGCCGGGACAGCCACACCGGGGAGCTGTTTTTT
>-|TRBV12-3/TRBV12-4|-|TRBJ2-2
CASSFARELFF
TGTGCCAGCAGTTTTGCGAGGGAGCTGTTTTTT
>few|TRBV30|-|TRBJ1-5
CAWSRGDGYQPQHF
TGTGCCTGGAGTCGGGGGGACGGCTATCAGCCCCAGCATTTT
>-|TRBV13|-|TRBJ2-7
CASSYRDISYEQYF
TGTGCCAGCAGCTACCGGGACATATCCTACGAGCAGTACTTC
>-|TRBV5-1|TRBD1|TRBJ2-7
CASSLGTGLVNEQYF
TGCGCCAGCAGCTTGGGGACAGGGTTAGTCAACGAGCAGTACTTC
>-|TRBV12-5|TRBD2|TRBJ2-1
CASGLVGLAGGHNEQFF
TGTGCTAGTGGTTTGGTAGGCTTGGCGGGAGGGCACAATGAGCAGTTCTTC
>-|TRBV30|TRBD1|TRBJ2-7
CAWRTGGYEQYF
TGTGCCTGGAGGACAGGGGGCTACGAGCAGTACTTC
>-|TRBV30|TRBD1|TRBJ1-5
CAWSLTGTGTYQPQHF
TGTGCCTGGAGTTTAACCGGGACAGGGACCTATCAGCCCCAGCATTTT
>-|TRBV6-5|-|TRBJ2-1
CASSYQSGDSNNEQFF
TGTGCCAGCAGTTACCAATCCGGCGACAGCAACAATGAGCAGTTCTTC
>once|TRBV27|-|TRBJ2-1
CASSTEYNEQFF
TGTGCCAGCAGTACCGAGTACAATGAGCAGTTCTTC
>-|TRBV7-9|-|TRBJ1-1
CASSFTENTEAFF
TGTGCCAGCAGCTTCACAGAGAACACTGAAGCTTTCTTT
>-|TRBV5-6|TRBD1|TRBJ2-7
CASTGQGAYEQYF
TGTGCCAGCACGGGACAGGGCGCCTACGAGCAGTACTTC